This TCR beta chain appears in the sequencing data of a study of blood T cell repertoires in COVID-19. Study details: Acute and convalescent COVID-19 samples came from the United States, Italy and Spain. PBMCs, B-cell-depleted T cells, or T cells provided the cDNA or gDNA that made up the material.

Under the authors' procedure: Scientists estimated how many nucleated cells there were by amplifying reference gene primers. The method was immunoSEQ multiplex PCR; TCRdb's version includes in-frame clones alone and lacks a portion of them. V, J and clone size reflect that table, while D and trimming were determined from the DNA. The profile shows under 150,000 clones, about four fifths of them singletons. CDR1 and CDR2 (germline): MNHEY, SVGAGI. CDR3 length equals 11 residues. Trimming pared 5 bases from V and 4 bases from J, leaving 5 bases between. The source material was PBMCs or T cells enriched from blood (not recorded which). This sequence joins TRBV6-5 and TRBJ1-1; a weak D match, TRBD1 (5 bases). This receptor was obtained from a woman aged 45-65 years who had been exposed to COVID-19. The CDR3 spells CASSQGTEAFF. Written as DNA, the CDR3 is TGTGCCAGCAGTCAGGGCACTGAAGCTTTCTTT.